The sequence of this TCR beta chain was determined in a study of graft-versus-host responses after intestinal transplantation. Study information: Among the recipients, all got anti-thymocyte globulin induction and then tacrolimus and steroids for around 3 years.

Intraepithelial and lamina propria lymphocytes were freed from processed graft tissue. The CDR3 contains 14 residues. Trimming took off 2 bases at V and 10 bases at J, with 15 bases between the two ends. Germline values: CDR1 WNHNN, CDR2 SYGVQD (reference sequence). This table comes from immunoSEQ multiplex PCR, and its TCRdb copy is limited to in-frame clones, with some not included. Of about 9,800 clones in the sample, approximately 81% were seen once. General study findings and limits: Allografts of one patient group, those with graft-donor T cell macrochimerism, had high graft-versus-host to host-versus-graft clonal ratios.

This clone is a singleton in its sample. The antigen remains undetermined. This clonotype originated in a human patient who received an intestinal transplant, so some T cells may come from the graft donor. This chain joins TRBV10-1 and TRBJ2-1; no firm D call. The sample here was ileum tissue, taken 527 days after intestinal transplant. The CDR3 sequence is CASSEGPRRQEQFF. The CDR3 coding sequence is TGCGCCAGCAGTGAGGGGCCCAGGCGGCAGGAGCAGTTCTTC.